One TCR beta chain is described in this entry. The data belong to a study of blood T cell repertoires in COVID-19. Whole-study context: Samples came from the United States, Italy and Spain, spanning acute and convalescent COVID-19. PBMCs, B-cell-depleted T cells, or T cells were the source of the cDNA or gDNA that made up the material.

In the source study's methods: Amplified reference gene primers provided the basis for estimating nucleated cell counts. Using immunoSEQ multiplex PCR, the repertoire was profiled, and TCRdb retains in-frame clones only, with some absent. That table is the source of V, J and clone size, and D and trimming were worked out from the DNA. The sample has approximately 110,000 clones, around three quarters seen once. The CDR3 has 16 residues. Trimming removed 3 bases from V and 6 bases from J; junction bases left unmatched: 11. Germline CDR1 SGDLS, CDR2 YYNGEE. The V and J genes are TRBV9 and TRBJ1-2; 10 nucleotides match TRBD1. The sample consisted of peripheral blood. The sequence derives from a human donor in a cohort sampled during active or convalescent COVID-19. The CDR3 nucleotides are TGTGCCAGCAGCGGCTACAGCCCGGGACAGGGGCATGGCTACACCTTC. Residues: CASSGYSPGQGHGYTF.